These 10 T cell receptor beta chains originate from one sample sequenced in a study of blood T cell repertoires in COVID-19 (dated by TCRdb to about 2020). Library preparation was by the immunoSEQ multiplex PCR assay. TCRdb's version of the immuneACCESS table is confined to in-frame rearrangements and falls short of the full clone set. An unresolved V gene accounts for under half of the shortfall where checked; the remainder is of unknown origin. The sample contains hundreds of thousands of clones, around 89% of them found a single time. 8% to 10% of the sample is in the top ten clones. Specimen: PBMCs or T cells enriched from blood (not recorded which). These receptors came from a woman between 40 and 55 years old who had recovered from COVID-19.

The rearrangement joins TRBV23-1 to TRBJ1-5, with D perhaps matching TRBD1 (5 bases). TRBV23-1 is an ORF; its function is uncertain. The CDR3 covers 17 residues. Trimming removed 7 bases at V and 0 bases at J, with 19 bases between. The CDR3 sequence: CASIPYYRRYSNQPQHF. The CDR3 DNA follows: TGCGCCAGCATCCCATATTACAGGAGATATAGCAATCAGCCCCAGCATTTT.

The chain recombines TRBV6-5 with TRBJ1-1; D call uncertain. The CDR3 has 13 residues. With 2 bases removed from V and 4 bases from J, the gap between germline ends came to 8 bases. In germline, CDR1 is MNHEY, CDR2 SVGAGI. The CDR3 DNA follows: TGTGCCAGCAGTTACGCGACTATCACTGAAGCTTTCTTT. Its translation is CASSYATITEAFF.

This sequence joins TRBV2 and TRBJ2-2; no clear D gene. Trimming stripped 6 bases from V and 5 bases from J, with 10 bases between. Germline V gene data show CDR1 as SNHLY and CDR2 as FYNNEI. The CDR3 has 13 residues. The CDR3 loop is CASRLLSTGELFF. DNA for the CDR3: TGTGCCAGCAGACTCCTCTCGACCGGGGAGCTGTTTTTT. Complete variable domain (other parts from reference TRBV2 and TRBJ2-2): EPEVTQTPSHQVTQMGQEVILRCVPISNHLYFYWYRQILGQKVEFLVSFYNNEISEKSEIFDDQFSVERPDGSNFTLKIRSTKLEDSAMYFCASRLLSTGELFFGEGSRLTVL.

The chain uses TRBV7-2 and TRBJ2-1; D call uncertain. The length of the CDR3 is 14 residues. CDR1 is SGHTA and CDR2 is FQGNSA in the germline V gene. V lost 1 base and J 4 bases, leaving 8 bases between the germline ends. CDR3 sequence (DNA): TGTGCCAGCAGCTTAGATTGGCAGTACAATGAGCAGTTCTTC. This gives the protein CASSLDWQYNEQFF. The variable domain in full, with the rest retrieved from reference TRBV7-2 and TRBJ2-1, is GAGVSQSPSNKVTEKGKDVELRCDPISGHTALYWYRQSLGQGLEFLIYFQGNSAPDKSGLPSDRFSAERTGGSVSTLTIQRTQQEDSAVYLCASSLDWQYNEQFFGPGTRLTVL.

This rearrangement joins TRBV28 to TRBJ1-4, with 12 bases that match TRBD1. V dropped 6 bases and J dropped 6; count of bases not matched to a gene: 2. CDR1 and CDR2 from the germline V gene are MDHEN and SYDVKM. There are 14 residues in the CDR3. The CDR3 loop is CASRRDRGHEKLFF. CDR3 coding DNA: TGTGCCAGCAGACGGGACAGGGGGCATGAAAAACTGTTTTTT.

This chain links TRBV6-5 with TRBJ2-4; no firm D call. The germline gives CDR1 MNHEY, CDR2 SVGAGI. V was shortened by 6 bases and J by 2 bases, with 11 bases between the two germline ends. The CDR3 has 14 residues. The CDR3 region is CASSPQPTKNIQYF. The CDR3 region has the DNA TGTGCCAGCAGCCCACAGCCGACCAAAAACATTCAGTACTTC.

The chain joins TRBV2 to TRBJ1-4; D perhaps matches TRBD1 (5 bases). The germline V gene has CDR1 SNHLY and CDR2 FYNNEI. Trimming removed 3 bases from V and 8 bases from J, with 16 bases in between. The CDR3 spans 15 residues. The CDR3 loop reads CASSDFGGVGEKLFF. CDR3 bases: TGTGCCAGCAGTGATTTCGGGGGGGTTGGGGAAAAACTGTTTTTT.

V usage is TRBV9 and J usage is TRBJ2-5; 7 nucleotides align to TRBD2. This CDR3 has 17 residues. The V gene's germline CDR1 is SGDLS and CDR2 YYNGEE. J gave up 5 bases and V 0 bases, and 13 bases lay outside the gene matches. The CDR3 region is CASSVGSLLARSETQYF. Written as DNA, the CDR3 is TGTGCCAGCAGCGTAGGGTCGCTACTAGCGAGGTCGGAGACCCAGTACTTC.

This chain joins TRBV6-2 or TRBV6-3 and TRBJ2-3; TRBD2 is a possible D gene (5 bases). V was cut by 4 bases and J by 3 bases, with 8 bases left in between. Looked up from germline, CDR1 is MNHEY and CDR2 is SVGEGT. The CDR3 is 13 amino acids. The CDR3 here is CASSSTGTDTQYF. The CDR3 nucleotides read TGTGCCAGCAGTTCCACGGGGACAGATACGCAGTATTTT.

For the CDR3, the DNA is TGTGCCAGCAGCGCCTTCGGGCCTAGCGGCGAGCAGTACTTC. Translated: CASSAFGPSGEQYF. The genes are TRBV2 and TRBJ2-7, with 7 bases fitting TRBD2. The junction had 11 bases not matched to a gene; V was cut back by 6 bases and J by 6 bases. CDR1 and CDR2 from the germline V gene are SNHLY and FYNNEI. The CDR3 has 14 residues.